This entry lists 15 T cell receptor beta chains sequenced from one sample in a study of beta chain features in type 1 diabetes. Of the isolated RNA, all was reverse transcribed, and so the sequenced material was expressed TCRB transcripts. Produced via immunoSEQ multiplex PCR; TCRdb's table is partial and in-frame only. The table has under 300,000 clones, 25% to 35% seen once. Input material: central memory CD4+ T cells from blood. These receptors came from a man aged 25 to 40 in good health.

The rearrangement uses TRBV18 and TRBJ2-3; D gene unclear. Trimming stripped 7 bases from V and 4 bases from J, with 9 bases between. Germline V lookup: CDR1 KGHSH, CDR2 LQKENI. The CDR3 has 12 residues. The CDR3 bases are TGTGCCAGCTACCCTATTCCAGATACGCAGTATTTT. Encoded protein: CASYPIPDTQYF.

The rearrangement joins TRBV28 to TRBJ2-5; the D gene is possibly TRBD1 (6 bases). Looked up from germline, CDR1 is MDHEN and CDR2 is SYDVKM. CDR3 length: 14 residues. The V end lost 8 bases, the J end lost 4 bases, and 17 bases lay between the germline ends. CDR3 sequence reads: CASVDRTLGETQYF. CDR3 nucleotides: TGTGCCAGCGTAGACAGGACCCTTGGAGAGACCCAGTACTTC.

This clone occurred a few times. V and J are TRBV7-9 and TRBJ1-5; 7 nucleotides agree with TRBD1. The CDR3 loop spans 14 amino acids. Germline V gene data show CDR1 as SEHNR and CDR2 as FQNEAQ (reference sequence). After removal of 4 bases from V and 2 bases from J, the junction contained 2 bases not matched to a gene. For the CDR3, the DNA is TGTGCCAGCAGCTCGGGACAGCGCAATCAGCCCCAGCATTTT. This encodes CASSSGQRNQPQHF.

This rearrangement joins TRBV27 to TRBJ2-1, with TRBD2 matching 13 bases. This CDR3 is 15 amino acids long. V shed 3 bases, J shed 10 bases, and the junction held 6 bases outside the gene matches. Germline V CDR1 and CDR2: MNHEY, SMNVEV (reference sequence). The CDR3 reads CASSFPGLAGREQFF. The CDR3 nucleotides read TGTGCCAGCAGTTTCCCGGGACTAGCGGGACGGGAGCAGTTCTTC.

DNA of the CDR3: TGTGCCAGCAGTTTAGGGCTAGCGGTCTACGAGCAGTACTTC. This gives the protein CASSLGLAVYEQYF. This chain joins TRBV28 and TRBJ2-7, with 7 bases aligning to TRBD2. The CDR3 length is 14 residues. Germline V CDR1 and CDR2: MDHEN, SYDVKM. With 2 bases clipped from V and 3 bases from J, the junction kept 4 bases outside the gene matches.

The CDR3 protein is CASSGRGTRQETQYF. The CDR3 coding sequence is TGTGCCAGCAGCGGGCGCGGGACTAGACAAGAGACCCAGTACTTC. The V gene is TRBV9, the J gene TRBJ2-5, with 8 bases lining up with TRBD2. The CDR3 runs to 15 residues. In germline, CDR1 is SGDLS, CDR2 YYNGEE. V lost 3 bases to trimming and J lost 2 bases; unmatched junction nucleotides: 6. Using reference TRBV9 and TRBJ2-5 for the parts outside the CDR3, the full variable domain is DSGVTQTPKHLITATGQRVTLRCSPRSGDLSVYWYQQSLDQGLQFLIQYYNGEERAKGNILERFSAQQFPDLHSELNLSSLELGDSALYFCASSGRGTRQETQYFGPGTRLLVL.

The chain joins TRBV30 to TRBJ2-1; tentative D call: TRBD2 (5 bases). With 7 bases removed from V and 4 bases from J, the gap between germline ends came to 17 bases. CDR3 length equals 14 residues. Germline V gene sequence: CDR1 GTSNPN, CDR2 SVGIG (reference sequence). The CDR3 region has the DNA TGTGCCTCCTTAAGCAAGCGGAATTACAATGAGCAGTTCTTC. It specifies CASLSKRNYNEQFF.

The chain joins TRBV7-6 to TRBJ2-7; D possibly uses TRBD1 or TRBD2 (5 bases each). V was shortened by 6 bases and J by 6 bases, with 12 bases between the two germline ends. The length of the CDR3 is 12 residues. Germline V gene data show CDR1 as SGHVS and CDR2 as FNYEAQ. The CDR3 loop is CASRGRASEQYF. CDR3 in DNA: TGTGCCAGCAGGGGGCGGGCGTCCGAGCAGTACTTC.

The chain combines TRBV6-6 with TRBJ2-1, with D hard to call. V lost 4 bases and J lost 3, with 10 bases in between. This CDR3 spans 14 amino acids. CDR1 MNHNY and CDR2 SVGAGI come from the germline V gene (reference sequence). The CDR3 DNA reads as TGTGCCAGCAGTTTCATGGACGGCTACAATGAGCAGTTCTTC. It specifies CASSFMDGYNEQFF.

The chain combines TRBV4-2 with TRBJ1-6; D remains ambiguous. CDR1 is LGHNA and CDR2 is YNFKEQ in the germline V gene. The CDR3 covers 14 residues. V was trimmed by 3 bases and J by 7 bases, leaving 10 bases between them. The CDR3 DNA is TGTGCCAGCAGCCAGGTAGTGGGCAATTCACCCCTCCACTTT. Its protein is CASSQVVGNSPLHF.

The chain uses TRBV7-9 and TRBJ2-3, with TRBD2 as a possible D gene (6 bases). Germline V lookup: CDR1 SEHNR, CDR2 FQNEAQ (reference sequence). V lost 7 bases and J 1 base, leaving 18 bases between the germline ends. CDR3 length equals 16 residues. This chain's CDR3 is CASTPWDGGGTDTQYF. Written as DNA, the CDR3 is TGTGCCAGCACCCCATGGGACGGAGGGGGCACAGATACGCAGTATTTT.

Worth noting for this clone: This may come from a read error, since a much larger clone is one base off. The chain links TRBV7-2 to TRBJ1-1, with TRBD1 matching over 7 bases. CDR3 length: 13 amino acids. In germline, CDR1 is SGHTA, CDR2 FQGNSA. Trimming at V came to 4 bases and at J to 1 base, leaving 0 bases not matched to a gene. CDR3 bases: TGTGCCAGCAGCTGGACAGGGAACACTGAAGCTTTCTTT. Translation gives CASSWTGNTEAFF.

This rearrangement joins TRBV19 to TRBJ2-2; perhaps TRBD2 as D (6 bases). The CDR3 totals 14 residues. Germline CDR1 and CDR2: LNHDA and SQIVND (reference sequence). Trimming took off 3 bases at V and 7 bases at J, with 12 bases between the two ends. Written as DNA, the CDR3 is TGTGCCAGTAGTATTACCGGGAGCGACGGGGAGCTGTTTTTT. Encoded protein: CASSITGSDGELFF.

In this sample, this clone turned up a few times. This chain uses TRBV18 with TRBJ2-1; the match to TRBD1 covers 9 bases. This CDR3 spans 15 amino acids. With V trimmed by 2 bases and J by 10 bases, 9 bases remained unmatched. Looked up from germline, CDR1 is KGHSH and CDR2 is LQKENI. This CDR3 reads CASSPKTGGEEEQFF. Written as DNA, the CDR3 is TGTGCCAGCTCACCAAAGACAGGGGGTGAAGAAGAGCAGTTCTTC.

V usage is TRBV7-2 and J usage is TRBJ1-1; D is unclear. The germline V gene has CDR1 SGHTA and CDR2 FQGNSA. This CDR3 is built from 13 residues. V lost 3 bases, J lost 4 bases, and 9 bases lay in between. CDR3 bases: TGTGCCAGCAGCTTCGGGCATCCCACTGAAGCTTTCTTT. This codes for CASSFGHPTEAFF. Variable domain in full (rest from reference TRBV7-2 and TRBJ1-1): GAGVSQSPSNKVTEKGKDVELRCDPISGHTALYWYRQSLGQGLEFLIYFQGNSAPDKSGLPSDRFSAERTGGSVSTLTIQRTQQEDSAVYLCASSFGHPTEAFFGQGTRLTVV.